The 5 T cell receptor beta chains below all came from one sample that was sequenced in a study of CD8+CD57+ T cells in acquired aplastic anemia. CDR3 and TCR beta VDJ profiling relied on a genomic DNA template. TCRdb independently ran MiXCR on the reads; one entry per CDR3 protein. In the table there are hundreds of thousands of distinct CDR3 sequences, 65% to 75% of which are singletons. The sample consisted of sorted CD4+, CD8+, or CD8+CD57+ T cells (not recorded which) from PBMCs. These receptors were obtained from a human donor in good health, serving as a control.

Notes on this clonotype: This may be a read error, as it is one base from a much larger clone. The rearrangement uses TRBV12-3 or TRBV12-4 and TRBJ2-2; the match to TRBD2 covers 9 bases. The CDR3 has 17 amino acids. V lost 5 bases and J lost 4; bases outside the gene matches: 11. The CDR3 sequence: CASSRGGGDFSTGELFF. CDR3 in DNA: TGTGCCAGCAGTCGCGGCGGGGGGGATTTCAGCACCGGGGAGCTGTTTTTT.

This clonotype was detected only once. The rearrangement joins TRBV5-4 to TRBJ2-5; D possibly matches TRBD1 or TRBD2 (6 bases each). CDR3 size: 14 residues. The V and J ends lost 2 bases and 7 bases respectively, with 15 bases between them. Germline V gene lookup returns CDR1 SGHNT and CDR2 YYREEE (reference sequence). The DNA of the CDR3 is TGTGCCAGCAGCTTCGGCGGCACGGGGGCGACCCAGTACTTC. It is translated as CASSFGGTGATQYF.

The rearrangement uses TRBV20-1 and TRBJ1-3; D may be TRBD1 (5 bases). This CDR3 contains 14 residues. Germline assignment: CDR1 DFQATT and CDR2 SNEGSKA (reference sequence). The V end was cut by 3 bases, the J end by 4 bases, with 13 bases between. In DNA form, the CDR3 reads TGCAGTGCTAGGGGGTTCGGGGCCGGAAACACCATATATTTT. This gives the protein CSARGFGAGNTIYF.

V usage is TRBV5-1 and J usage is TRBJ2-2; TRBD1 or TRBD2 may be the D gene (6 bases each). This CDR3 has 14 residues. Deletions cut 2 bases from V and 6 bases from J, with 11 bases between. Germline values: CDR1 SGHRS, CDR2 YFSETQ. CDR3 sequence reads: CASSFTGRSGELFF. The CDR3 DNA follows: TGCGCCAGCAGCTTTACAGGGAGGTCCGGGGAGCTGTTTTTT.

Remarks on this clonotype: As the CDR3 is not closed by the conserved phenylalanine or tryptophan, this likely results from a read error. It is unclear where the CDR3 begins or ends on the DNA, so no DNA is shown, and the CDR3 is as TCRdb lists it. CDR3: CASSLGVN. The rearrangement joins TRBV7-9 to TRBJ2-5. The CDR3 has 8 amino acids, counting both end residues. Germline V CDR1 and CDR2: SEHNR, FQNEAQ (reference sequence).